The 4 T cell receptor beta chains given below trace back to one sample, sequenced in a study of blood T cell repertoires in COVID-19. Profiling relied on immunoSEQ multiplex PCR, and the TCRdb table lists in-frame clones only, not all of them. The sample records roughly 290,000 clones, 80% to 90% being singletons. Material for sequencing was peripheral blood. The receptors were gathered from a woman in her forties or fifties who had recovered from COVID-19.

The genes are TRBV28 and TRBJ1-5, with 7 bases aligning to TRBD1. The CDR3 totals 15 residues. From germline, CDR1 is MDHEN and CDR2 SYDVKM. The junction had 10 bases not matched to a gene; V was cut back by 5 bases and J by 6 bases. CDR3 sequence reads: CASSPARGPVQPQHF. The CDR3, as DNA: TGTGCCAGCAGTCCCGCGAGGGGGCCGGTTCAGCCCCAGCATTTT.

The rearrangement links TRBV27 to TRBJ1-1; unclear D gene. There are 13 residues in the CDR3. In germline, CDR1 is MNHEY, CDR2 SMNVEV (reference sequence). V was cut by 2 bases and J by 4 bases, with 8 bases left in between. CDR3 DNA: TGTGCCAGCAGTTTACGCGGGTTCACTGAAGCTTTCTTT. Its translation is CASSLRGFTEAFF.

In its sample, this clone was seen a few times. The chain is built from TRBV18 and TRBJ2-1; TRBD2 matches at 8 bases. There are 14 residues in the CDR3. The V and J ends lost 3 bases and 6 bases, in that order; junction bases with no gene match: 4. Germline values: CDR1 KGHSH, CDR2 LQKENI. CDR3 coding DNA: TGTGCCAGCTCACCGGCGGGAGGTCTCAATGAGCAGTTCTTC. It is translated as CASSPAGGLNEQFF. The full variable domain, its missing parts supplied by reference TRBV18 and TRBJ2-1, is NAGVMQNPRHLVRRRGQEARLRCSPMKGHSHVYWYRQLPEEGLKFMVYLQKENIIDESGMPKERFSAEFPKEGPSILRIQQVVRGDSAAYFCASSPAGGLNEQFFGPGTRLTVL.

CDR3 DNA sequence: TGTGCCAGCAGCGTAGATAGGGACAGGTCGTGGCAGTTCTTC. It yields the protein CASSVDRDRSWQFF. The chain uses TRBV9 and TRBJ2-1, with 8 bases aligning to TRBD1. The CDR3 extends over 14 amino acids. With 0 bases clipped from V and 12 bases from J, the junction kept 8 bases outside the gene matches. The germline gives CDR1 SGDLS, CDR2 YYNGEE.